The 29 T cell receptor beta chains reported below all come from one sample, sequenced in a study of blood T cell repertoires in COVID-19. Only in-frame clones appear in the TCRdb table, and some are missing; sequencing was by immunoSEQ multiplex PCR. The sample consists of under 100,000 clones, about 90% of them appearing once. The sequenced material came from peripheral blood. The receptors were sampled from a human donor in a cohort sampled during active COVID-19.

The rearrangement uses TRBV19 and TRBJ2-3; 11 positions match TRBD2. Germline-derived CDR1 and CDR2 are LNHDA and SQIVND (reference sequence). V lost 5 bases and J lost 9; bases outside the gene matches: 7. This CDR3 has 14 amino acids. CDR3: CASSSDRLAGTQYF. The CDR3 region has the DNA TGTGCCAGTAGTTCCGACAGACTAGCGGGAACGCAGTATTTT.

This clone was found once. The CDR3 nucleotides are TGTGCCAGCAGTCAGCGACAGGCTGAAAAACTGTTTTTT. Protein product: CASSQRQAEKLFF. This chain uses TRBV6-5 with TRBJ1-4, with a tentative D call TRBD1 (6 bases). V shed 5 bases and J shed 7 bases, with 11 bases lying between them. This CDR3 region has 13 residues. CDR1 is MNHEY, CDR2 SVGAGI, per germline.

The chain links TRBV19 to TRBJ1-1; 11 bases line up with TRBD1. The J segment lost 2 bases and the V segment lost 4 bases, leaving 9 bases of the junction unmatched. The CDR3 runs 17 residues. CDR1 is LNHDA and CDR2 is SQIVND in the germline V gene (reference sequence). CDR3 in amino acids: CASSRELGTGGNTEAFF. The CDR3 DNA is TGTGCCAGTAGTAGAGAGTTAGGGACAGGGGGAAACACTGAAGCTTTCTTT.

J is TRBJ1-6 and V is TRBV28; TRBD1 might be the D (6 bases). The CDR3 consists of 15 residues. V lost 5 bases to trimming and J lost 0 bases, with 8 bases between them. Germline CDR1 and CDR2: MDHEN and SYDVKM. CDR3 nucleotide sequence: TGTGCCAGCAGTGGACAGAGCTCCTATAATTCACCCCTCCACTTT. Translating it yields CASSGQSSYNSPLHF. Full variable domain (rest looked up from reference TRBV28 and TRBJ1-6): DVKVTQSSRYLVKRTGEKVFLECVQDMDHENMFWYRQDPGLGLRLIYFSYDVKMKEKGDIPEGYSVSREKKERFSLILESASTNQTSMYLCASSGQSSYNSPLHFGNGTRLTVT.

This sequence joins TRBV7-6 and TRBJ2-5; 12 positions match TRBD2. The CDR3 spans 14 residues. Germline values: CDR1 SGHVS, CDR2 FNYEAQ. J was trimmed by 5 bases and V by 6 bases; bases with no gene match: 4. CDR3 in amino acids: CASSGLAGRETQYF. The DNA for the CDR3 is TGTGCCAGCAGTGGACTAGCGGGAAGGGAGACCCAGTACTTC.

This chain uses TRBV10-3 with TRBJ1-1; D is undetermined. Germline CDR1 ENHRY, CDR2 SYGVKD. This CDR3 has 17 amino acids. Between the trimmed V and J ends, which lost 0 bases and 0 bases, there was a span of 14 bases. CDR3 in amino acids: CAISESIVRSMNTEAFF. The CDR3 nucleotides read TGTGCCATCAGTGAGTCGATCGTAAGGAGCATGAACACTGAAGCTTTCTTT.

This chain uses TRBV30 with TRBJ1-1; 12 positions match TRBD1. CDR3 length: 13 residues. V was pared by 3 bases and J by 7 bases, with 3 bases of the junction left unmatched. Germline CDR1 reads GTSNPN; CDR2 reads SVGIG (reference sequence). The CDR3 reads CAWRGTGGFEAFF. The CDR3, as DNA: TGTGCCTGGAGGGGGACAGGGGGCTTTGAAGCTTTCTTT. Full variable domain (outside the CDR3, taken from reference TRBV30 and TRBJ1-1): SQTIHQWPATLVQPVGSPLSLECTVEGTSNPNLYWYRQAAGRGLQLLFYSVGIGQISSEVPQNLSASRPQDRQFILSSKKLLLSDSGFYLCAWRGTGGFEAFFGQGTRLTVV.

The rearrangement links TRBV15 to TRBJ1-1; TRBD1 matches 10 bases. CDR1 is LNHNV and CDR2 is YYDKDF in the germline V gene (reference sequence). J lost 5 bases, V lost 3 bases, and 9 bases had no gene match. This CDR3 comprises 16 residues. DNA of the CDR3: TGTGCCACCAGCAGGGCATCGGACAGGGGGAATACTGAAGCTTTCTTT. Its translation: CATSRASDRGNTEAFF.

V and J are TRBV7-9 and TRBJ2-1, with D possibly being TRBD2 (5 bases). V dropped 5 bases and J dropped 3 bases, with 14 bases sitting between them. Germline V gene lookup returns CDR1 SEHNR and CDR2 FQNEAQ (reference sequence). There are 15 residues in the CDR3. The CDR3 DNA sequence: TGTGCCAGCAGCCCCCCTGGAGGAGGCTACAATGAGCAGTTCTTC. Its protein is CASSPPGGGYNEQFF.

The V gene is TRBV5-1, the J gene TRBJ2-3, with D possibly being TRBD2 (6 bases). The CDR3 is 16 amino acids. The germline CDR1 and CDR2 sequences are SGHRS and YFSETQ. V lost 0 bases and J 2 bases, leaving 13 bases between the germline ends. CDR3 protein: CASSLAGGGDTDTQYF. Here the CDR3 DNA reads TGCGCCAGCAGCTTGGCTGGGGGAGGCGACACAGATACGCAGTATTTT.

The chain recombines TRBV28 with TRBJ1-4; no clear D gene. The CDR3 consists of 14 residues. V dropped 3 bases and J dropped 4 bases, with 9 bases sitting between them. CDR1 is MDHEN and CDR2 is SYDVKM in the germline V gene. The CDR3 coding sequence is TGTGCCAGCAGTTTGAGTAGCGTTAATGAAAAACTGTTTTTT. Its translation is CASSLSSVNEKLFF. The complete variable domain, with remaining parts taken from reference TRBV28 and TRBJ1-4, reads DVKVTQSSRYLVKRTGEKVFLECVQDMDHENMFWYRQDPGLGLRLIYFSYDVKMKEKGDIPEGYSVSREKKERFSLILESASTNQTSMYLCASSLSSVNEKLFFGSGTQLSVL.

This chain connects TRBV19 to TRBJ2-1; 12 bases align to TRBD2. The length of the CDR3 is 17 residues. Germline trimming cut 3 bases from V and 8 bases from J; bases unmatched to any gene: 11. CDR1 is LNHDA and CDR2 is SQIVND in the germline V gene (reference sequence). Written as DNA, the CDR3 is TGTGCCAGTAGTATTGGGCTAGCGGGAGGGCTTACCGATGAGCAGTTCTTC. Encoded protein: CASSIGLAGGLTDEQFF.

The rearrangement uses TRBV27 and TRBJ2-2; 12 bases match TRBD1. J was trimmed by 1 base and V by 6 bases; bases with no gene match: 9. The CDR3 length is 18 residues. Per the germline V gene, CDR1 is MNHEY and CDR2 is SMNVEV (reference sequence). The CDR3 spells CASSTGTGGGRNTGELFF. CDR3 nucleotide sequence: TGTGCCAGCAGCACCGGGACAGGGGGCGGAAGGAACACCGGGGAGCTGTTTTTT.

This clone has just a few counts. The sample carries other DNA sequences with the same CDR3. The V call is TRBV11-2, the J call TRBJ2-1, with D perhaps TRBD1 (6 bases). V was shortened by 3 bases and J by 5 bases, with 14 bases between the two germline ends. The CDR3 sequence is 15 residues long. The germline gives CDR1 SGHAT, CDR2 FQNNGV. The CDR3 region is CASSLVRTDDNEQFF. In nucleotides, the CDR3 is TGTGCCAGCAGCTTGGTGCGGACAGACGACAATGAGCAGTTCTTC. Based on the CDR3 plus reference TRBV11-2 and TRBJ2-1, the full variable domain is EAGVAQSPRYKIIEKRQSVAFWCNPISGHATLYWYQQILGQGPKLLIQFQNNGVVDDSQLPKDRFSAERLKGVDSTLKIQPAKLEDSAVYLCASSLVRTDDNEQFFGPGTRLTVL.

The J gene is TRBJ2-5, the V gene TRBV6-1; 15 bases agree with TRBD2. Germline V gives CDR1 MNHNS, CDR2 SASEGT. Trimming at V came to 0 bases and at J to 1 base, leaving 3 bases not matched to a gene. CDR3 length equals 18 residues. DNA of the CDR3: TGTGCCAGCAGTGAAGCCCGGACTAGCGGGAGGGGCCAAGAGACCCAGTACTTC. Protein product: CASSEARTSGRGQETQYF.

V and J are TRBV27 and TRBJ1-2, with D perhaps matching TRBD1 (5 bases). Germline CDR1 is MNHEY and CDR2 is SMNVEV (reference sequence). The CDR3 has 13 residues. V dropped 5 bases and J dropped 4 bases, with 11 bases sitting between them. The DNA for the CDR3 is TGTGCCAGCAGTCCAGACAGCTTCTATGGCTACACCTTC. Translation: CASSPDSFYGYTF.

V is TRBV7-2 and J is TRBJ2-7, with 10 bases aligning to TRBD1. Germline CDR1 SGHTA, CDR2 FQGNSA. The CDR3 is 16 amino acids. V lost 3 bases, J lost 5 bases, and 10 bases stayed unmatched. In nucleotides, the CDR3 is TGTGCCAGCAGCTTTCGGACAGGGGGTGCCGGGGACGAGCAGTACTTC. Its translation is CASSFRTGGAGDEQYF.

V is TRBV28 and J is TRBJ1-2; 8 bases agree with TRBD1. Germline-derived CDR1 and CDR2 are MDHEN and SYDVKM. The ends lost 6 bases at V and 2 bases at J; junction bases unmatched: 5. CDR3 size: 14 residues. The CDR3 here is CASSSGQANYGYTF. Here the CDR3 DNA reads TGTGCCAGCAGCTCGGGACAGGCAAACTATGGCTACACCTTC.

As for this clone: Additional DNA sequences in this sample encode the identical CDR3. J is TRBJ1-5 and V is TRBV11-2, with D possibly matching TRBD1 (6 bases). The CDR3 length is 14 residues. Germline V CDR1 and CDR2: SGHAT, FQNNGV. The V end lost 0 bases, the J end lost 5 bases, and 8 bases lay between the germline ends. CDR3 nucleotide sequence: TGTGCCAGCAGCTTAGATGGGGGCGATCAGCCCCAGCATTTT. It translates to CASSLDGGDQPQHF.

The chain joins TRBV6-5 to TRBJ2-1; 8 bases are shared with TRBD2. After removal of 4 bases from V and 7 bases from J, the junction contained 6 bases not matched to a gene. In germline, CDR1 is MNHEY, CDR2 SVGAGI. The CDR3 has 14 residues. The CDR3 loop is CASSSLRGRNEQFF. The CDR3 nucleotides are TGTGCCAGCAGTTCCTTACGCGGGAGGAATGAGCAGTTCTTC.

The chain has TRBV19 and TRBJ1-1; TRBD1 matches at 8 bases. The CDR3 is 15 amino acids. Germline assignment: CDR1 LNHDA and CDR2 SQIVND (reference sequence). Trimming removed 2 bases from V and 2 bases from J; junction bases left unmatched: 4. CDR3 sequence: CASSIWDRPNTEAFF. CDR3 sequence (DNA): TGTGCCAGTAGTATATGGGACAGGCCAAACACTGAAGCTTTCTTT.

The sample holds a few counts of this clone. The CDR3 DNA reads as TGTGCCAGTAGTCCCGCCAGGGACACTGAAGCTTTCTTT. It yields the protein CASSPARDTEAFF. The chain recombines TRBV19 with TRBJ1-1; tentative D call: TRBD1 (5 bases). V lost 5 bases and J 3 bases, leaving 10 bases between the germline ends. CDR1 LNHDA and CDR2 SQIVND come from the germline V gene (reference sequence). This CDR3 contains 13 residues. The whole variable domain, filled in from reference TRBV19 and TRBJ1-1, reads DGGITQSPKYLFRKEGQNVTLSCEQNLNHDAMYWYRQDPGQGLRLIYYSQIVNDFQKGDIAEGYSVSREKKESFPLTVTSAQKNPTAFYLCASSPARDTEAFFGQGTRLTVV.

This sequence joins TRBV5-6 and TRBJ2-3; 11 bases are shared with TRBD2. J gave up 2 bases and V 4 bases, and 6 bases lay outside the gene matches. Germline loops: CDR1 SGHDT, CDR2 YYEEEE. The CDR3 has 16 residues. CDR3 DNA sequence: TGTGCCAGCAGCCTCCGACTAGCGGGGTCCACAGATACGCAGTATTTT. Translation gives CASSLRLAGSTDTQYF.

V usage is TRBV28 and J usage is TRBJ2-7, with TRBD1 identical over 9 bases. Germline V gives CDR1 MDHEN, CDR2 SYDVKM. This CDR3 region has 15 residues. V lost 8 bases and J lost 12; bases outside the gene matches: 20. CDR3 coding DNA: TGTGCCAGCTGGTCCACCTTTACAGGGGGCGAGGCCTGGTACTTC. Its protein is CASWSTFTGGEAWYF. The full variable domain, with the rest looked up from reference TRBV28 and TRBJ2-7, is DVKVTQSSRYLVKRTGEKVFLECVQDMDHENMFWYRQDPGLGLRLIYFSYDVKMKEKGDIPEGYSVSREKKERFSLILESASTNQTSMYLCASWSTFTGGEAWYFGPGTRLTVT.

This clone has a handful of counts. This sequence joins TRBV27 and TRBJ1-2, with 7 bases identical to TRBD1. Trimming removed 3 bases from V and 5 bases from J; junction bases left unmatched: 12. The CDR3 loop spans 16 amino acids. In germline, CDR1 is MNHEY, CDR2 SMNVEV (reference sequence). CDR3 nucleotide sequence: TGTGCCAGCAGTTTCCGCCCGGTAGGGGGCAAGTATGGCTACACCTTC. This sequence encodes CASSFRPVGGKYGYTF.

This rearrangement joins TRBV19 to TRBJ1-1; TRBD1 matches at 9 bases. The germline V gene encodes CDR1 LNHDA and CDR2 SQIVND (reference sequence). The CDR3 totals 14 residues. The ends lost 6 bases at V and 11 bases at J; junction bases unmatched: 13. For the CDR3, the DNA is TGTGCCAGTAGACCGGGACAGGGCCGGTTTGGGGCTTTCTTT. Protein: CASRPGQGRFGAFF.

The gene calls are TRBV5-1 and TRBJ1-1; D not certain. The V end was cut by 4 bases, the J end by 2 bases, with 18 bases between. CDR1 and CDR2 (germline): SGHRS, YFSETQ. This CDR3 region has 16 residues. CDR3 bases: TGCGCCAGCAGCCGCGGGTCCTCGATCCTTAACACTGAAGCTTTCTTT. Its translation: CASSRGSSILNTEAFF.

The V and J genes are TRBV28 and TRBJ2-6, with 10 bases fitting TRBD1. This CDR3 has 17 amino acids. Losses at the gene ends were 5 bases for V and 2 bases for J; bases not matched to a gene: 6. CDR1 is MDHEN and CDR2 is SYDVKM in the germline V gene. The CDR3, as DNA: TGTGCCAGCAGTATCGGACAGGGGGTGGCTGGGGCCAACGTCCTGACTTTC. Translation gives CASSIGQGVAGANVLTF.

This sequence joins TRBV4-2 and TRBJ1-1; 8 nucleotides agree with TRBD1. Per the germline V gene, CDR1 is LGHNA and CDR2 is YNFKEQ. Unmatched junction bases numbered 2, after V lost 4 bases and J lost 1 base. CDR3 length: 14 amino acids. The DNA of the CDR3 is TGTGCCAGCAGCCGACAGGGGAGGAACACTGAAGCTTTCTTT. It yields the protein CASSRQGRNTEAFF.